The 5 T cell receptor beta chains listed next were all sequenced from one sample in a study of T cell responses to AZD1222 COVID-19 vaccine (dated by TCRdb to the early 2020s). Library generation was performed with the immunoSEQ multiplex PCR assay. TCRdb mirrors the immuneACCESS table, restricted to in-frame sequences. Some clones are absent from its copies; in checked studies, under half trace to an unresolved V gene, and the reason for the others is unknown. The sample data list 200,000 or so clones, and almost 95% of these were observed just once. The ten largest account for over 7.5% of the sample. The label giving this sample's time point can be read as: baseline before first vaccination. Material: peripheral blood, obtained on day 0 of AZD1222 vaccination. Every receptor here comes from an adult in good health.

The CDR3 sequence: CASSPGGVGNTIYF. The CDR3 nucleotides are TGTGCCAGCAGCCCCGGGGGGGTAGGAAACACCATATATTTT. This rearrangement joins TRBV27 to TRBJ1-3; TRBD1 is a possible D gene (5 bases). The CDR3 is made up of 14 amino acids. Looked up from germline, CDR1 is MNHEY and CDR2 is SMNVEV (reference sequence). Trimming removed 6 bases from V and 4 bases from J, with 13 bases in between.

Remarks on this clone: A read error may account for a junction end that differs from germline. J is TRBJ2-3 and V is TRBV6-2 or TRBV6-3; D uncertain. The CDR3 loop spans 11 amino acids. The germline V gene has CDR1 MNHEY and CDR2 SVGEGT. The CDR3 DNA is TGTGCCAGCAGCCAACGTCTACGGATGATTTTT. This gives the protein CASSQRLRMIF.

The chain carries TRBV19 and TRBJ1-2; 10 positions agree with TRBD1. The V gene end was trimmed by 8 bases and the J gene end by 6 bases; junction bases not matched to a gene: 3. The CDR3 is 12 amino acids. The V gene's germline CDR1 is LNHDA and CDR2 SQIVND (reference sequence). In nucleotides, the CDR3 is TGTGCCAGTGGGACAGGGGACGATGGCTACACCTTC. This encodes CASGTGDDGYTF.

This sequence joins TRBV5-4 and TRBJ2-1; 16 bases are a match to TRBD2. The germline gives CDR1 SGHNT, CDR2 YYREEE (reference sequence). This CDR3 is built from 16 residues. The trim removed 4 bases at V and 8 bases at J, leaving 6 bases unmatched. CDR3 in amino acids: CASSPGLAGGPYEQFF. The CDR3 DNA reads as TGTGCCAGCAGCCCGGGACTAGCGGGAGGGCCCTATGAGCAGTTCTTC.

This chain connects TRBV6-5 to TRBJ2-2, with 7 positions matching TRBD1. The CDR3 is 10 residues long. Germline CDR1 reads MNHEY; CDR2 reads SVGAGI. V lost 10 bases, J lost 8 bases, and 1 base stayed unmatched. In DNA, the CDR3 is TGTGCCACCAGGGGGGGGGAGCTGTTTTTT. It codes for CATRGGELFF.